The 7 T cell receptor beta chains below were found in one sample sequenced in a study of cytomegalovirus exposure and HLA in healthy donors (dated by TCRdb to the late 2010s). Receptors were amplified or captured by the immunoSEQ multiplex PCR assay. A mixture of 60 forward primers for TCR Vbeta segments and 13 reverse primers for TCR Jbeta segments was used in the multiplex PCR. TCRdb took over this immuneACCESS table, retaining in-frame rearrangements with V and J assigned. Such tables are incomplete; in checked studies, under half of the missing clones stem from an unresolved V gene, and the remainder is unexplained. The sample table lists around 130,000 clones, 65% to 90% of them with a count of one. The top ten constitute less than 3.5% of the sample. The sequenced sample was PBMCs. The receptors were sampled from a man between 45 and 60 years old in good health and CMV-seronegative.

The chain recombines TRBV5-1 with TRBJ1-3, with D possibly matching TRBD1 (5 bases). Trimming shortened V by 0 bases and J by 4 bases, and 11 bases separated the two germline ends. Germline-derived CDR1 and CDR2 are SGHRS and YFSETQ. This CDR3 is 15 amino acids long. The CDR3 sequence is CASSLASGLGNTIYF. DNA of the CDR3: TGCGCCAGCAGCTTGGCGTCAGGGTTGGGAAACACCATATATTTT. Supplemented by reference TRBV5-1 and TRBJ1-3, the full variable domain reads KAGVTQTPRYLIKTRGQQVTLSCSPISGHRSVSWYQQTPGQGLQFLFEYFSETQRNKGNFPGRFSGRQFSNSRSEMNVSTLELGDSALYLCASSLASGLGNTIYFGEGSWLTVV.

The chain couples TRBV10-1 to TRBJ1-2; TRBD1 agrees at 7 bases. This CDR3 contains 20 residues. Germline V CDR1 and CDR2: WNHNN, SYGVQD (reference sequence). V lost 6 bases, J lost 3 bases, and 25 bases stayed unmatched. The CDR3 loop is CASSADPEEQGPLSYYGYTF. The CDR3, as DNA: TGCGCCAGCAGCGCGGACCCCGAAGAACAGGGGCCACTTTCCTACTATGGCTACACCTTC.

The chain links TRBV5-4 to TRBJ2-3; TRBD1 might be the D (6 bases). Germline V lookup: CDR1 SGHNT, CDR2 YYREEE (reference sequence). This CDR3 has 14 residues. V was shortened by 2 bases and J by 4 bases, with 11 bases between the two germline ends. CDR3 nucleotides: TGTGCCAGCAGCTTTGGTTCAGGGGCAGATACGCAGTATTTT. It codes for CASSFGSGADTQYF.

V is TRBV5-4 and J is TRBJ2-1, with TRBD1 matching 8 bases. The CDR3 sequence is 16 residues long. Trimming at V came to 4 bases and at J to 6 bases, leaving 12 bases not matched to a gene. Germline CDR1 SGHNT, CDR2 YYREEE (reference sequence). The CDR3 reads CASSLRQGAKRNEQFF. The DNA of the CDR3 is TGTGCCAGCAGCCTCAGGCAGGGGGCTAAACGCAATGAGCAGTTCTTC. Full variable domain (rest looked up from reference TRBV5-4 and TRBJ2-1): ETGVTQSPTHLIKTRGQQVTLRCSSQSGHNTVSWYQQALGQGPQFIFQYYREEENGRGNFPPRFSGLQFPNYSSELNVNALELDDSALYLCASSLRQGAKRNEQFFGPGTRLTVL.

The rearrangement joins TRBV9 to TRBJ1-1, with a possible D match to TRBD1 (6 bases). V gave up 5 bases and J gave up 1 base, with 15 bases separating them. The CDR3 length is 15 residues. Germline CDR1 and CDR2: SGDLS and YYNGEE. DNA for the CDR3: TGTGCCAGCAGTGGGGGCGCCTGGGGGAACACTGAAGCTTTCTTT. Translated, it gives CASSGGAWGNTEAFF.

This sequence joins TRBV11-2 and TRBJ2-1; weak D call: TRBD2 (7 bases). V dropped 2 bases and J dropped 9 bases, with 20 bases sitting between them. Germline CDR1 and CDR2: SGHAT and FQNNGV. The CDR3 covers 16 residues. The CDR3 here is CASSLLLGGLGGEQFF. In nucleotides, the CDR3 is TGTGCCAGCAGCTTACTCCTCGGGGGGCTTGGAGGTGAGCAGTTCTTC.

Here the CDR3 reads CASSQQGLAGVNEQFF. The CDR3, as DNA: TGTGCCAGCAGCCAACAGGGACTAGCGGGGGTCAATGAGCAGTTCTTC. The chain carries TRBV7-3 and TRBJ2-1; 14 nucleotides align to TRBD2. The CDR3 runs 16 residues. Trimming removed 5 bases from V and 6 bases from J; junction bases left unmatched: 6. CDR1 is SGHTA and CDR2 is FQGTGA in the germline V gene.